Following are 10 T cell receptor beta chains from one sample sequenced in a study of read filtering for tumor transcriptome and immune sequencing. Molecular barcoded adaptors covering alpha/delta and beta/gamma chains were used on around 370 ng RNA. TCRdb re-derived calls from the reads in MiXCR, one entry per CDR3 protein. Of about 93,000 distinct CDR3 sequences listed, roughly 21% are singletons. The sequencing input was a population of CD138-negative cells sorted from bone marrow. The receptor set was obtained from a donor at least 40 years old with multiple myeloma.

This clonotype was picked up many times. V is TRBV7-9 and J is TRBJ2-3, with D possibly TRBD2 on 7 matching bases. The germline V gene encodes CDR1 SEHNR and CDR2 FQNEAQ (reference sequence). This CDR3 has 16 amino acids. Trimming left V 0 bases short and J 2 bases short, with 12 bases between. The CDR3: CASSLAKAGATDTQYF. DNA of the CDR3: TGTGCCAGCAGCTTAGCAAAGGCGGGGGCCACAGATACGCAGTATTTT.

This clonotype was found many times. The chain joins TRBV6-5 to TRBJ2-3, with unresolved D. Germline CDR1 reads MNHEY; CDR2 reads SVGAGI. V was shortened by 3 bases and J by 3 bases, with 10 bases between the two germline ends. This CDR3 region has 14 residues. In DNA, the CDR3 is TGTGCCAGCAGTTATGGGGTTGGGACAGATACGCAGTATTTT. It codes for CASSYGVGTDTQYF.

This clonotype was picked up a small number of times. The gene calls are TRBV6-6 and TRBJ2-5; 10 positions match TRBD1. The CDR3 length is 15 residues. With V trimmed by 6 bases and J by 4 bases, 8 bases remained unmatched. Germline CDR1 MNHNY, CDR2 SVGAGI (reference sequence). CDR3 sequence reads: CASSHRDRGPETQYF. The CDR3 DNA reads as TGTGCCAGCAGCCACCGGGACAGGGGCCCAGAGACCCAGTACTTC.

The V and J genes are TRBV11-2 and TRBJ2-5; no clear D gene. This CDR3 contains 14 residues. The V end lost 5 bases, the J end lost 7 bases, and 17 bases lay between the germline ends. The V gene's germline CDR1 is SGHAT and CDR2 FQNNGV. As DNA, the CDR3 is TGTGCCAGCAGCCACACCACGGGCTCAGGGACCCAGTACTTC. The encoded protein is CASSHTTGSGTQYF.

The chain joins TRBV30 to TRBJ2-2, with D possibly being TRBD2 (6 bases). The V gene lost 1 base and the J gene lost 3 bases, with 15 bases spanning the gap. The CDR3 runs to 16 residues. Germline V gene lookup returns CDR1 GTSNPN and CDR2 SVGIG (reference sequence). CDR3 residues: CAWSALAGTYTGELFF. CDR3 in DNA: TGTGCCTGGAGTGCCCTTGCGGGAACATACACCGGGGAGCTGTTTTTT.

Comment on this clonotype: A clone one base away is much larger, so this may be a read error. The V gene is TRBV6-6, the J gene TRBJ1-5; D is perhaps TRBD1 (5 bases). CDR3 size: 15 residues. Germline assignment: CDR1 MNHNY and CDR2 SVGAGI (reference sequence). The CDR3 DNA reads as TGTGTCACAACTGGGAGGGGAATGGGCAATCAGCCCCAGCATTTT. Its translation is CVTTGRGMGNQPQHF.

V and J are TRBV13 and TRBJ1-5; 7 bases fit TRBD1. The V segment lost 3 bases and the J segment 0 bases; nucleotides outside the gene matches: 2. The CDR3 sequence is 15 residues long. In germline, CDR1 is PRHDT, CDR2 FYEKMQ (reference sequence). The CDR3 here is CASSFRDSSNQPQHF. The CDR3 DNA reads TGTGCCAGCAGCTTCCGGGACAGTAGCAATCAGCCCCAGCATTTT. Full variable domain (rest looked up from reference TRBV13 and TRBJ1-5): AAGVIQSPRHLIKEKRETATLKCYPIPRHDTVYWYQQGPGQDPQFLISFYEKMQSDKGSIPDRFSAQQFSDYHSELNMSSLELGDSALYFCASSFRDSSNQPQHFGDGTRLSIL.

This clonotype showed up just a few times. The chain is built from TRBV27 and TRBJ1-5; D unresolved. The CDR3 is 15 residues long. Trimming cost V 0 bases and J 5 bases, with 11 bases left between them. The germline gives CDR1 MNHEY, CDR2 SMNVEV (reference sequence). The CDR3 is CASSLSRSQDQPQHF. DNA for the CDR3: TGTGCCAGCAGTTTATCGAGGAGTCAGGATCAGCCCCAGCATTTT.

In this sample, this clonotype turned up a few times. V usage is TRBV2 and J usage is TRBJ1-1, with D possibly matching TRBD1 (5 bases). Trimming took off 6 bases at V and 1 base at J, with 6 bases between the two ends. CDR3 length: 12 amino acids. The V gene's germline CDR1 is SNHLY and CDR2 FYNNEI. The DNA for the CDR3 is TGTGCCAGCAGAGGGGAGAACACTGAAGCTTTCTTT. Protein product: CASRGENTEAFF.

This clonotype appeared a few times. The chain employs TRBV7-6 and TRBJ2-7; TRBD1 matches at 9 bases. The V gene's germline CDR1 is SGHVS and CDR2 FNYEAQ. CDR3 length: 14 amino acids. The trim removed 5 bases at V and 6 bases at J, leaving 8 bases unmatched. The CDR3 is CASSQSGTGIEQYF. In nucleotides, the CDR3 is TGTGCCAGCAGCCAATCCGGGACAGGGATCGAGCAGTACTTC. The whole variable domain, remainder taken from reference TRBV7-6 and TRBJ2-7, is GAGVSQSPRYKVTKRGQDVALRCDPISGHVSLYWYRQALGQGPEFLTYFNYEAQQDKSGLPNDRFSAERPEGSISTLTIQRTEQRDSAMYRCASSQSGTGIEQYFGPGTRLTVT.